A selection of T cell receptor beta chains follows, all from one sample in a study of T cells in Graves' hyperthyroidism and ophthalmopathy. TCRdb re-called the multiplex PCR reads through MiXCR, storing one row per CDR3 protein. The data hold hundreds of thousands of distinct CDR3 sequences, with approximately 44% observed a single time. Input material: peripheral blood or thyroid tissue (not recorded which). Receptors were obtained from a woman between 18 and 30 years old with Graves' hyperthyroidism. CDR3s include the opening cysteine and the closing phenylalanine or tryptophan. The D gene is left open where the match is weak. Not all rows give a size; the values are once, few, many and, for expanded clones, a class.

.,TRBJ1-4,.,TRBV25-1,CAGSEKLFF,TGTGCCGGGAGTGAAAAACTGTTTTTT
.,TRBJ2-6,few,TRBV10-3,CASSDPRGAGANVLTF,TGTGCCAGCAGTGACCCAAGAGGGGCTGGGGCCAACGTCCTGACTTTC
.,TRBJ1-2,many,TRBV7-9,CASSFRGTAYGYTF,TGTGCCAGCAGTTTCAGGGGAACGGCGTATGGCTACACCTTC
.,TRBJ1-1,.,TRBV29-1,CAWSVRSGNTEAFF,TGTGCCTGGAGTGTACGGTCTGGGAACACTGAAGCTTTCTTT
.,TRBJ1-5,once,TRBV15,CATKYGDNGGQPQHF,TGTGCCACCAAGTACGGGGATAATGGGGGTCAGCCCCAGCATTTT
.,TRBJ2-2,few,TRBV7-2,CASPGQTGELFF,TGTGCCAGCCCAGGGCAAACCGGGGAGCTGTTTTTT
TRBD1,TRBJ2-7,.,TRBV29-1,CSVRTGGFYEQYF,TGCAGCGTCAGGACAGGGGGATTCTACGAGCAGTACTTC
TRBD1,TRBJ1-2,.,TRBV20-1,CSAREYRGTGYTF,TGCAGTGCTAGAGAGTACAGGGGGACGGGCTACACCTTC
.,TRBJ2-5,few,TRBV10-3,CASSLDLRTQETQYF,TGTGCCAGCAGTTTAGATCTCAGGACCCAAGAGACCCAGTACTTC
TRBD1,TRBJ1-2,few,TRBV5-6,CASSAGQGFYGYTF,TGTGCCAGCAGCGCGGGACAGGGGTTCTATGGCTACACCTTC
.,TRBJ1-2,.,TRBV20-1,CSASSRVDQPHYGYTF,TGCAGTGCTAGTAGCAGGGTCGATCAGCCCCACTATGGCTACACCTTC
.,TRBJ2-7,few,TRBV2,CASKDSGAIYEQYF,TGTGCCAGCAAAGATAGCGGAGCCATTTACGAGCAGTACTTC
.,TRBJ1-5,.,TRBV28,CASSERVGNQPQHF,TGTGCCAGCAGTGAAAGGGTGGGAAATCAGCCCCAGCATTTT
TRBD2,TRBJ2-7,few,TRBV2,CASRDSSGGISYEQYF,TGTGCCAGCAGGGACTCTAGCGGAGGGATCTCCTACGAGCAGTACTTC
TRBD1,TRBJ1-3,.,TRBV14,CASSPPGTDSGNTIYF,TGTGCCAGCAGCCCACCCGGGACAGACTCTGGAAACACCATATATTTT
TRBD1,TRBJ1-2,.,TRBV25-1,CASSYLSARGRDYGYTF,TGTGCCAGCAGTTACTTATCTGCCAGGGGGCGCGACTATGGCTACACCTTC
.,TRBJ2-2,.,TRBV24-1,CATSDAGPVGELFF,TGTGCCACCAGTGATGCGGGACCGGTTGGGGAGCTGTTTTTT
.,TRBJ1-4,.,TRBV12-3/TRBV12-4,CASSEYSNEKLFF,TGTGCCAGCAGTGAATACAGTAATGAAAAACTGTTTTTT
.,TRBJ1-2,.,TRBV7-2,CASRVRPNPEYGYTF,TGTGCCAGCAGAGTCAGGCCGAACCCAGAATATGGCTACACCTTC
.,TRBJ1-2,many,TRBV29-1,CSVGDKGGNYGYTF,TGCAGCGTGGGGGACAAGGGAGGTAACTATGGCTACACCTTC
.,TRBJ1-1,.,TRBV10-3,CAITDLNTEAFF,TGTGCCATCACGGACCTGAACACTGAAGCTTTCTTT
.,TRBJ2-7,many,TRBV20-1,CSARPASRYEQYF,TGCAGTGCTAGACCGGCCTCTCGCTACGAGCAGTACTTC
.,TRBJ1-2,.,TRBV11-2,CASSPGEIYGYTF,TGTGCCAGCTCACCAGGGGAGATCTATGGCTACACCTTC
TRBD1,TRBJ2-2,few,TRBV7-9,CASSSPGQGAYGELFF,TGTGCCAGCAGCTCACCGGGACAGGGGGCGTACGGGGAGCTGTTTTTT
.,TRBJ2-7,many,TRBV15,CATSRPETAAEQYF,TGTGCCACCAGCCGCCCCGAGACAGCGGCCGAGCAGTACTTC
TRBD1,TRBJ1-5,once,TRBV12-3/TRBV12-4,CASSLAGRGGTAQWPQHF,TGTGCCAGCAGTTTAGCCGGACGGGGAGGGACAGCACAATGGCCCCAGCATTTT
.,TRBJ2-7,.,TRBV29-1,CSVGGRLSYEQYF,TGCAGCGTTGGAGGACGACTAAGCTACGAGCAGTACTTC
.,TRBJ2-2,.,TRBV19,CASSITDANTGELFF,TGTGCCAGTAGTATCACAGACGCGAACACCGGGGAGCTGTTTTTT
.,TRBJ1-2,few,TRBV20-1,CSAEENYGYTF,TGCAGTGCTGAGGAGAACTATGGCTACACCTTC
.,TRBJ1-2,.,TRBV24-1,CASSSELANYGYTF,TGTGCCAGCAGTTCAGAGCTAGCTAACTATGGCTACACCTTC
.,TRBJ2-5,.,TRBV2,CASWLGTQETQYF,TGTGCCAGTTGGCTGGGGACACAAGAGACCCAGTACTTC
TRBD1,TRBJ1-3,.,TRBV7-1,CASSSPRQGHIGNTIYF,TGTGCCAGCAGCTCACCCAGACAGGGACACATTGGAAACACCATATATTTT
.,TRBJ2-7,few,TRBV7-2,CASSGLRDYEQYF,TGTGCCAGCAGCGGACTCCGGGACTACGAGCAGTACTTC
TRBD1,TRBJ2-2,.,TRBV19,CASSIPGTGGIGELFF,TGTGCCAGTAGTATCCCCGGGACAGGGGGTATCGGGGAGCTGTTTTTT
TRBD1,TRBJ2-3,.,TRBV2,CASSVGGPNTDTQYF,TGTGCCAGCAGTGTAGGGGGCCCCAACACAGATACGCAGTATTTT
.,TRBJ1-2,.,TRBV25-1,CASSEYNSRGYTF,TGTGCCAGCAGTGAATATAACAGTCGTGGCTACACCTTC
TRBD1,TRBJ2-7,.,TRBV6-5,CASSYLSGQGDEQYF,TGTGCCAGCAGTTACCTTTCGGGACAGGGAGACGAGCAGTACTTC
.,TRBJ1-1,many,TRBV29-1,CSVVAGLNTEAFF,TGCAGCGTTGTGGCAGGGTTGAACACTGAAGCTTTCTTT
TRBD1,TRBJ1-6,many,TRBV29-1,CSVGQGTNSPLHF,TGCAGCGTGGGACAGGGGACTAATTCACCCCTCCACTTT
.,TRBJ2-7,.,TRBV7-2,CASSRPTGTYEQYF,TGTGCCAGCAGCCGGCCGACAGGCACCTACGAGCAGTACTTC
.,TRBJ1-3,.,TRBV24-1,CATSGSDGASSGNTIYF,TGTGCCACCAGTGGATCGGACGGCGCGAGTTCTGGAAACACCATATATTTT